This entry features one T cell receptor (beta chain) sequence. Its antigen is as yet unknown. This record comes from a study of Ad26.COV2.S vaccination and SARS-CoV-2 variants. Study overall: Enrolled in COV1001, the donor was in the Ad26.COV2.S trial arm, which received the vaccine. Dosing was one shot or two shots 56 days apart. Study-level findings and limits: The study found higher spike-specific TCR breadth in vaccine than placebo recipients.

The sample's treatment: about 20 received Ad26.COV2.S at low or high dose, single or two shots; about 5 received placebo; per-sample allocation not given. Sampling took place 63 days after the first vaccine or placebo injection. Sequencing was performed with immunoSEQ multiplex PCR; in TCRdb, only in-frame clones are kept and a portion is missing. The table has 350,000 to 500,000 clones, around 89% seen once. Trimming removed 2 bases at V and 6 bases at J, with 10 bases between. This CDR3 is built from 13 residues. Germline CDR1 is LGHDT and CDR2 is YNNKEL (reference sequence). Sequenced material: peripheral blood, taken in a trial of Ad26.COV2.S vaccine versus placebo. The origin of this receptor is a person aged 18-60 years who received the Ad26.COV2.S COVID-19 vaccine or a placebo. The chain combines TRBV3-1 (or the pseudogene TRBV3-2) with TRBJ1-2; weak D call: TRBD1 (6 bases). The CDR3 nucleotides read TGTGCCAGCAGCCAAACCAACAGGGATGGCTACACCTTC. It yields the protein CASSQTNRDGYTF.